Shown below are 19 T cell receptor beta chains from a single sample sequenced in a study of blood T cell repertoires in COVID-19. Produced via immunoSEQ multiplex PCR; TCRdb's table is partial and in-frame only. Here the sample spans fewer than 350,000 clones, under 90% being singletons. Sequencing was carried out using PBMCs or T cells enriched from blood (not recorded which). The receptors were gathered from a man in his 60s who had recovered from COVID-19.

The chain combines TRBV18 with TRBJ1-3; D is possibly TRBD1 (6 bases). The germline CDR1 and CDR2 sequences are KGHSH and LQKENI. The CDR3 loop spans 15 amino acids. Trimming removed 4 bases at V and 0 bases at J, with 10 bases between. Here the CDR3 DNA reads TGTGCCAGCTCACAAGACAGGACCTCTGGAAACACCATATATTTT. Its protein is CASSQDRTSGNTIYF. Together with reference TRBV18 and TRBJ1-3, the CDR3 gives the full variable domain: NAGVMQNPRHLVRRRGQEARLRCSPMKGHSHVYWYRQLPEEGLKFMVYLQKENIIDESGMPKERFSAEFPKEGPSILRIQQVVRGDSAAYFCASSQDRTSGNTIYFGEGSWLTVV.

The chain is built from TRBV2 and TRBJ2-7, with 8 bases aligning to TRBD1. Trimming removed 9 bases from V and 2 bases from J; junction bases left unmatched: 6. Per the germline V gene, CDR1 is SNHLY and CDR2 is FYNNEI. The CDR3 contains 13 residues. The CDR3 sequence: CARRTGPTYEQYF. In DNA form, the CDR3 reads TGTGCCAGACGGACAGGGCCTACCTACGAGCAGTACTTC. The full variable domain, its missing parts supplied by reference TRBV2 and TRBJ2-7, is EPEVTQTPSHQVTQMGQEVILRCVPISNHLYFYWYRQILGQKVEFLVSFYNNEISEKSEIFDDQFSVERPDGSNFTLKIRSTKLEDSAMYFCARRTGPTYEQYFGPGTRLTVT.

This clone was recorded a few times. The chain carries TRBV6-5 and TRBJ1-1; 8 bases are shared with TRBD1. The junction had 7 bases not matched to a gene; V was cut back by 4 bases and J by 6 bases. The CDR3 sequence is 14 residues long. Germline loops: CDR1 MNHEY, CDR2 SVGAGI. CDR3 coding DNA: TGTGCCAGCAGTTTGGGACAGGCTTGGTCTGAAGCTTTCTTT. It yields the protein CASSLGQAWSEAFF.

This chain links TRBV2 with TRBJ2-1, with 10 bases fitting TRBD2. This CDR3 spans 14 amino acids. Trimming cost V 4 bases and J 6 bases; bases outside gene matches: 3. Per germline, CDR1 SNHLY and CDR2 FYNNEI. Written as DNA, the CDR3 is TGTGCCAGCAGTGCAGCGGGAGGGCGCAATGAGCAGTTCTTC. It is translated as CASSAAGGRNEQFF.

V is TRBV7-2 and J is TRBJ2-1; TRBD2 is a possible D gene (5 bases). The ends were cut back, 5 bases at V and 4 bases at J, with 15 bases in the middle. The V gene's germline CDR1 is SGHTA and CDR2 FQGNSA. The CDR3 is 15 amino acids. The CDR3 coding sequence is TGTGCCAGCAGCGATAAGAGCGGAGCTTACAATGAGCAGTTCTTC. Encoded protein: CASSDKSGAYNEQFF.

This chain links TRBV18 with TRBJ1-2; D not certain. The CDR3 is made up of 12 amino acids. Germline V gene lookup returns CDR1 KGHSH and CDR2 LQKENI. Trimming removed 8 bases at V and 0 bases at J, with 7 bases between. CDR3 DNA sequence: TGTGCCAGCGCGAACGCTAACTATGGCTACACCTTC. Protein: CASANANYGYTF.

The chain links TRBV12-5 to TRBJ1-2; 9 bases are a match to TRBD1. The CDR3 consists of 16 residues. Germline CDR1 reads LGHNT; CDR2 reads FRNRAP. V was clipped by 0 bases and J by 3 bases; unmatched bases: 5. CDR3 amino acids: CASGLVGTGFDYGYTF. CDR3 nucleotide sequence: TGTGCTAGTGGTTTGGTCGGGACAGGGTTTGACTATGGCTACACCTTC.

The genes are TRBV2 and TRBJ1-2; 10 bases line up with TRBD1. J gave up 7 bases and V 8 bases, and 7 bases lay outside the gene matches. This CDR3 region has 13 residues. Germline V CDR1 and CDR2: SNHLY, FYNNEI. CDR3 amino acids: CASGDRGRGGYTF. The CDR3 nucleotides read TGTGCCAGCGGAGACAGGGGGCGCGGTGGCTACACCTTC.

The V and J genes are TRBV7-2 and TRBJ2-6; the D is unclear. The CDR3 is 15 amino acids. CDR1 is SGHTA, CDR2 FQGNSA, per germline. The germline V and J ends were trimmed by 4 bases and 0 bases, with 7 bases remaining between them. In DNA form, the CDR3 reads TGTGCCAGCAGCTCGCAGTACTCTGGGGCCAACGTCCTGACTTTC. This codes for CASSSQYSGANVLTF.

V gene TRBV7-9 combines with J gene TRBJ2-7; D remains ambiguous. Germline-derived CDR1 and CDR2 are SEHNR and FQNEAQ (reference sequence). This CDR3 contains 14 residues. V was shortened by 5 bases and J by 4 bases, with 15 bases between the two germline ends. Written as DNA, the CDR3 is TGTGCCAGCAGCCACGATTCCACTTTTTACGAGCAGTACTTC. Amino acids: CASSHDSTFYEQYF.

J is TRBJ2-1 and V is TRBV7-2; TRBD2 matches 10 bases. From germline, CDR1 is SGHTA and CDR2 FQGNSA. This CDR3 comprises 15 residues. V shed 8 bases and J 8 bases; nucleotides not matched to a gene: 12. The CDR3 DNA reads TGTGCCAGCTCGAACGCCGGGACTAGCGTTCATGAGCAGTTCTTC. Translating gives CASSNAGTSVHEQFF.

This clone was seen a single time. The chain carries TRBV5-6 and TRBJ2-1, with a possible D match to TRBD1 (6 bases). CDR3 length: 15 amino acids. The V gene's germline CDR1 is SGHDT and CDR2 YYEEEE. Trimming removed 4 bases at V and 1 base at J, with 12 bases between. CDR3 in DNA: TGTGCCAGCAGCCCCCTGGACAGATCCTACAATGAGCAGTTCTTC. It is translated as CASSPLDRSYNEQFF. Full variable domain (rest looked up from reference TRBV5-6 and TRBJ2-1): DAGVTQSPTHLIKTRGQQVTLRCSPKSGHDTVSWYQQALGQGPQFIFQYYEEEERQRGNFPDRFSGHQFPNYSSELNVNALLLGDSALYLCASSPLDRSYNEQFFGPGTRLTVL.

The J gene is TRBJ1-2, the V gene TRBV19; D possibly corresponds to TRBD1 (5 bases). The V end lost 3 bases, the J end lost 6 bases, and 20 bases lay between the germline ends. Germline V lookup: CDR1 LNHDA, CDR2 SQIVND (reference sequence). This CDR3 comprises 16 residues. CDR3 nucleotides: TGTGCCAGTAGTATGGCGGGGGACCCCTCGCATAATGGCTACACCTTC. This translates into CASSMAGDPSHNGYTF.

The chain carries TRBV2 and TRBJ2-5; D perhaps matches TRBD2 (5 bases). Between the trimmed V and J ends, which lost 5 bases and 5 bases, there was a span of 9 bases. This CDR3 comprises 12 residues. CDR1 and CDR2 (germline): SNHLY, FYNNEI. Written as DNA, the CDR3 is TGTGCCAGCAGTCCGGGGTCGGAGACCCAGTACTTC. Amino acids: CASSPGSETQYF.

The chain joins TRBV23-1 to TRBJ2-2, with TRBD1 identical over 8 bases. TRBV23-1 is noted as an ORF with a role that remains uncertain. Germline trimming cut 4 bases from V and 1 base from J; bases unmatched to any gene: 2. The length of the CDR3 is 15 residues. The CDR3 sequence: CASSRTGQNTGELFF. In DNA form, the CDR3 reads TGCGCCAGCAGTCGGACAGGGCAGAACACCGGGGAGCTGTTTTTT.

The chain links TRBV6-5 to TRBJ2-7; D may be TRBD1 (5 bases). CDR3 size: 16 residues. Germline CDR1 reads MNHEY; CDR2 reads SVGAGI. The ends were cut back, 0 bases at V and 2 bases at J, with 14 bases in the middle. The CDR3 coding sequence is TGTGCCAGCAGTTACTCGGCCAGGGCCCCTCCCTACGAGCAGTACTTC. Translated, it gives CASSYSARAPPYEQYF.

The chain recombines TRBV6-5 with TRBJ1-5; maybe TRBD1 (5 bases). CDR3 size: 15 residues. The V end was cut by 6 bases, the J end by 0 bases, with 12 bases between. CDR1 is MNHEY and CDR2 is SVGAGI in the germline V gene. The CDR3: CASSPYRNSNQPQHF. The CDR3 DNA is TGTGCCAGCAGCCCCTACAGGAATAGCAATCAGCCCCAGCATTTT.

This chain joins TRBV6-5 and TRBJ2-1; 8 bases fit TRBD2. The junction had 6 bases not matched to a gene; V was cut back by 5 bases and J by 3 bases. The germline V gene encodes CDR1 MNHEY and CDR2 SVGAGI. This CDR3 has 15 amino acids. The CDR3 DNA follows: TGTGCCAGCAGTCCCCCGCTAGCGGGCTACAATGAGCAGTTCTTC. This codes for CASSPPLAGYNEQFF.

The chain joins TRBV5-1 to TRBJ1-6; maybe TRBD1 (5 bases). CDR3 length: 15 residues. CDR1 and CDR2 (germline): SGHRS, YFSETQ. V lost 4 bases to trimming and J lost 11 bases, with 19 bases between them. The CDR3 is CASSPQVGVETPLHF. The DNA of the CDR3 is TGCGCCAGCAGCCCCCAGGTAGGGGTGGAAACACCCCTCCACTTT.